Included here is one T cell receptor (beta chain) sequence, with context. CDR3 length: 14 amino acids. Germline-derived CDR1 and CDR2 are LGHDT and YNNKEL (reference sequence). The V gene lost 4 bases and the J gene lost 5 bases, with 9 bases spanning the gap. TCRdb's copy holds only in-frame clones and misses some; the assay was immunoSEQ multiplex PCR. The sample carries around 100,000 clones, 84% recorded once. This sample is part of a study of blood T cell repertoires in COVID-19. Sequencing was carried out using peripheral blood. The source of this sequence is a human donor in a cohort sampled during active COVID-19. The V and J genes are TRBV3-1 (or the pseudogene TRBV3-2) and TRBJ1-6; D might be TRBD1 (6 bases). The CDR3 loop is CASSRQVDNSPLHF. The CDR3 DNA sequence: TGTGCCAGCAGCCGACAGGTTGATAATTCACCCCTCCACTTT.